This record covers a single T cell receptor beta chain. The antigen is not known. This record belongs to a study of OX40 agonist ivuxolimab in advanced cancers. Overall study context: Patients undergoing dose escalation presented with hepatocellular carcinoma, melanoma, renal cell or head and neck cancer. Prior anti-PD-1, anti-PD-L1 or anti-CTLA-4 therapy was allowed; 40% had some. Findings and caveats of the study: CD8+ T cells were the subset that, on average, had more expanded clones than CD4+. At 0.1-3.0 mg/kg, partial responders had clonal expansion among the lowest observed.

The table came from immunoSEQ multiplex PCR; TCRdb's copy has only in-frame clones and leaves some out. The sample has some 110,000 clones, under 95% seen once. The ends were cut back, 4 bases at V and 10 bases at J, with 16 bases in the middle. Germline V gene data show CDR1 as MGHDK and CDR2 as SYGVNS. The CDR3 length is 14 residues. This chain links TRBV25-1 with TRBJ2-2; maybe TRBD1 (6 bases). This sample comprised CD4+ or CD8+ T cells sorted from blood, obtained in a trial of the OX40 agonist ivuxolimab. The receptor comes from an adult with an advanced solid tumor such as melanoma, head and neck, liver or kidney cancer. The CDR3 region has the DNA TGTGCCAGCAGTGCCGAAAGGGGGTACATGGAGCTGTTTTTT. It encodes CASSAERGYMELFF.